This T cell receptor (beta chain) emerged from a study of CD8 T cells in ankylosing spondylitis. Study-wide findings and caveats: Among TCR beta sequences, a motif of under ten highly homologous variants appeared characteristic of ankylosing spondylitis blood.

TCRdb ran MiXCR on the 5' RACE reads and lists one entry per CDR3 protein. The table includes under 550,000 distinct CDR3 sequences, about 24% detected once. V was clipped by 0 bases and J by 0 bases, with 14 bases between them. This CDR3 has 17 residues. The germline CDR1 and CDR2 sequences are PRHDT and FYEKMQ (reference sequence). Details on this clonotype: Its target is not known.

The clonotype comes from a male donor with ankylosing spondylitis. This chain connects TRBV13 to TRBJ1-1; D is possibly TRBD1 (6 bases). The sequencing sample was made of blood, either unsorted or a sorted T cell fraction (not recorded which). CDR3 sequence (DNA): TGTGCCAGCAGCTTAGGCCAATTCCAGGGGATGAACACTGAAGCTTTCTTT. Protein sequence: CASSLGQFQGMNTEAFF.